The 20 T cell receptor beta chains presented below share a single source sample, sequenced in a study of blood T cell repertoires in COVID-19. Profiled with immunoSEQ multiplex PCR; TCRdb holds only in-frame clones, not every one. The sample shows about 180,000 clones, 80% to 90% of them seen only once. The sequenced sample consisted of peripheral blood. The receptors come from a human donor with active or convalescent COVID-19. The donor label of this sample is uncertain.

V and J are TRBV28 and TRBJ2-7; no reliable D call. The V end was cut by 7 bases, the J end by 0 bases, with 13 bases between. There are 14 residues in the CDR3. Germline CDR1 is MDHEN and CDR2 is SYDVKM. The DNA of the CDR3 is TGTGCCAGCAAGCGACGGCGGAGCTCCTACGAGCAGTACTTC. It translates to CASKRRRSSYEQYF.

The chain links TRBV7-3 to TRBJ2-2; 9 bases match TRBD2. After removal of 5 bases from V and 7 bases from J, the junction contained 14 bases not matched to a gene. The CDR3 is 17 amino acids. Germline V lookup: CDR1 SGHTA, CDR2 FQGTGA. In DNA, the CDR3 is TGTGCCAGCAGCCCCCAAGGAGGCGGGGGGGCCATCGGGGAGCTGTTTTTT. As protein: CASSPQGGGGAIGELFF.

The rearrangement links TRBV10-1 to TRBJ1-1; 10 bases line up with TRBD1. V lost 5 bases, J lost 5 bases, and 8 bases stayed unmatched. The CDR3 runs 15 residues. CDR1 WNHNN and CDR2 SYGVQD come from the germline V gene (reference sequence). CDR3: CASSPGTGAGTEAFF. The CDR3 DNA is TGCGCCAGCAGTCCCGGGACAGGGGCAGGGACTGAAGCTTTCTTT.

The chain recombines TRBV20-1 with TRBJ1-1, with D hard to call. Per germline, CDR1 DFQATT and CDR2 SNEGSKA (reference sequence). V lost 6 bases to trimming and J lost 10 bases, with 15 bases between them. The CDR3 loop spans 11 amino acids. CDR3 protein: CSAPLGILAFF. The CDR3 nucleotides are TGCAGTGCCCCACTAGGGATCTTAGCTTTCTTT.

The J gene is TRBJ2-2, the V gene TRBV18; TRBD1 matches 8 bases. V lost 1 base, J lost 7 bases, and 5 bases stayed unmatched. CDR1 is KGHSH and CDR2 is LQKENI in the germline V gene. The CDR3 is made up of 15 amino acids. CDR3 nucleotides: TGTGCCAGCTCACCACGAGACAGGGGCGGCGGGGAGCTGTTTTTT. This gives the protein CASSPRDRGGGELFF.

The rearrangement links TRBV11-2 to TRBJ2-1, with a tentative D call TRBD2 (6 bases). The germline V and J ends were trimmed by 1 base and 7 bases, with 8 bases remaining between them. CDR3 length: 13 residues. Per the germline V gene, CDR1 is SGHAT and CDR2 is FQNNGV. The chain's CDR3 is CASSLAGANEQFF. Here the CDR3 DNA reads TGTGCCAGCAGCTTAGCGGGAGCTAATGAGCAGTTCTTC.

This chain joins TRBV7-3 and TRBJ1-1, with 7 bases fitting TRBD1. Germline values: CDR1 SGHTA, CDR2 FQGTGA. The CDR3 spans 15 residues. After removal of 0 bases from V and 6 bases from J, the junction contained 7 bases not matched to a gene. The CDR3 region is CASSLTGDTGAEAFF. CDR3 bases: TGTGCCAGCAGCTTAACGGGGGACACAGGGGCTGAAGCTTTCTTT.

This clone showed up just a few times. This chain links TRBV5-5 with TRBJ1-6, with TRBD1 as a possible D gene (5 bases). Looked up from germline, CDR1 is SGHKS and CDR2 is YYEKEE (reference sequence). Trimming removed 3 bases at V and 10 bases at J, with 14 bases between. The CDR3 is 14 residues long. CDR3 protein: CASSYGGDGSPLHF. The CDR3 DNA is TGTGCCAGCAGCTATGGAGGGGATGGCTCACCCCTCCACTTT.

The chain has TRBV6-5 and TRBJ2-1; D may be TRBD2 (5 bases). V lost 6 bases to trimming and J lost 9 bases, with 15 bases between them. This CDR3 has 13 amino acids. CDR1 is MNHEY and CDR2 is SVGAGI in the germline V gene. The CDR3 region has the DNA TGTGCCAGCAGCAACGAGGACGCGGGTGAGCAGTTCTTC. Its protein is CASSNEDAGEQFF.

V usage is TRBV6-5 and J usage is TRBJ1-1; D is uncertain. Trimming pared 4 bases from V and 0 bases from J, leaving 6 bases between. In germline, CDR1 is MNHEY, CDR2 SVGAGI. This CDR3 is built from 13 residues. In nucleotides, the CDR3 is TGTGCCAGCAGTTGGACTCTGAACACTGAAGCTTTCTTT. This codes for CASSWTLNTEAFF.

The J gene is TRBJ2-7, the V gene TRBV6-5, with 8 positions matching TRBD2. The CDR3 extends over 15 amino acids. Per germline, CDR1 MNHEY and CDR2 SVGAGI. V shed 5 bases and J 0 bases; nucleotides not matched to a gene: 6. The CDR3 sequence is CASSSSGGSSYEQYF. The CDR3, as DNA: TGTGCCAGCAGTAGTTCGGGGGGGAGCTCCTACGAGCAGTACTTC.

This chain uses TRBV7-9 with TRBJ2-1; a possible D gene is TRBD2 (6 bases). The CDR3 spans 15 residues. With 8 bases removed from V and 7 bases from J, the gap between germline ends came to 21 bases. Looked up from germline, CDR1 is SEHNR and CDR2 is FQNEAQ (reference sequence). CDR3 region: CASRSGTPPGNEQFF. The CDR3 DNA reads TGTGCCAGCCGATCAGGGACTCCGCCAGGGAATGAGCAGTTCTTC.

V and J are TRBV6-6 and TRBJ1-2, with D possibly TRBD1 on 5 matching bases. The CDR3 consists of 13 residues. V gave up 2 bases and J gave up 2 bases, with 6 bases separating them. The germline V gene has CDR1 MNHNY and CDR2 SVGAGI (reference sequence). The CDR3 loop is CASSYNRNYGYTF. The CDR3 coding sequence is TGTGCCAGCAGTTACAACAGGAACTATGGCTACACCTTC.

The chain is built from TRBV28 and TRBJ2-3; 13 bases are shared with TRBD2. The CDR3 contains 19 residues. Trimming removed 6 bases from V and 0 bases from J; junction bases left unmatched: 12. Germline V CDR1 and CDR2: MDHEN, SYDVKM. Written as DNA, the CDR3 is TGTGCCAGCAGCCCCTGGGGGACTAGCGGGGATGATAGCACAGATACGCAGTATTTT. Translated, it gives CASSPWGTSGDDSTDTQYF.

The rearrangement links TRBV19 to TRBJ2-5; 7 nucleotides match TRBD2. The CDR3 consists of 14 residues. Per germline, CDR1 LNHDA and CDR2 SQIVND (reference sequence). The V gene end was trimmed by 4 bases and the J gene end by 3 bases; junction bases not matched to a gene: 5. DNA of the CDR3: TGTGCCAGTAGTAAACGGGGGGTCGAAGAGACCCAGTACTTC. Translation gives CASSKRGVEETQYF. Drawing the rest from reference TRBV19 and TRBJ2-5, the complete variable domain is DGGITQSPKYLFRKEGQNVTLSCEQNLNHDAMYWYRQDPGQGLRLIYYSQIVNDFQKGDIAEGYSVSREKKESFPLTVTSAQKNPTAFYLCASSKRGVEETQYFGPGTRLLVL.

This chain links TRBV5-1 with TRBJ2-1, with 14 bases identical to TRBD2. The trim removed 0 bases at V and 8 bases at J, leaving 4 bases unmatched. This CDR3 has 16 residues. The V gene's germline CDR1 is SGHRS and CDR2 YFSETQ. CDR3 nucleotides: TGCGCCAGCAGCTTGGGACTAGCGGGAGGGCAGGATGAGCAGTTCTTC. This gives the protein CASSLGLAGGQDEQFF.

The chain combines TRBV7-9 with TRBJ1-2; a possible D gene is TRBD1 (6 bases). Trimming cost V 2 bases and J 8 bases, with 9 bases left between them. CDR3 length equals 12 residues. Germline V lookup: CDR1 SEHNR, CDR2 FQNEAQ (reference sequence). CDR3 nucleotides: TGTGCCAGCAGCTTATCAGGGGACGGCTACACCTTC. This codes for CASSLSGDGYTF.

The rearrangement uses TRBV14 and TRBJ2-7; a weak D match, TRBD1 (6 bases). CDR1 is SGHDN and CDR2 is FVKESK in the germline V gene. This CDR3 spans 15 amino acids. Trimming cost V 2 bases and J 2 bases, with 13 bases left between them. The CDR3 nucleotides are TGTGCCAGCAGCCAATACGCAGGGGCCCCCTACGAGCAGTACTTC. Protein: CASSQYAGAPYEQYF.

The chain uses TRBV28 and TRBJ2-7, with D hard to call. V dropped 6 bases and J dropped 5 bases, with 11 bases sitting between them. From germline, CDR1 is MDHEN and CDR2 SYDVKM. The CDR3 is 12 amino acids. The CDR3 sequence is CASRTPSDEQYF. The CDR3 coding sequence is TGTGCCAGCAGGACACCATCGGACGAGCAGTACTTC.

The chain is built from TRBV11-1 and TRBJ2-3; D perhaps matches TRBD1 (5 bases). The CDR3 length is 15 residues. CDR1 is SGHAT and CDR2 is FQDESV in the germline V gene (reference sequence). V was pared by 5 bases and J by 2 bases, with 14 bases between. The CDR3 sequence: CASSTSPGPTDTQYF. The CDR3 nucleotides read TGTGCCAGCAGCACATCGCCAGGGCCCACAGATACGCAGTATTTT.